This T cell receptor (beta chain) stems from a study of T cells in Graves' hyperthyroidism and ophthalmopathy (dated by TCRdb to between 2018 and 2020). Broadly, across the study: Peripheral blood samples were taken at initial diagnosis, before any treatment was given. The 100 discovery patients were divided at random into training and test sets in a 7:3 ratio. In addition, the study compared T-cell repertoires in thyroid tissue and in blood from roughly 6 Graves' hyperthyroidism patients. TCR V-J signatures able to tell the groups apart were searched for in a discovery cohort of more than 90 patients, of whom roughly 42 had Graves' ophthalmopathy and about 60 had stable Graves' hyperthyroidism. Following sampling, methimazole starting at 30 mg daily was given to hyperthyroidism patients, and high-dose intravenous methylprednisolone was given to ophthalmopathy patients. An independent validation cohort of under 20 hyperthyroidism patients and roughly 16 patients who later progressed to ophthalmopathy tested prospective prediction of ophthalmopathy. The paper describes TCR Vbeta CDR3 sequencing of around 130 peripheral blood samples, made up of 43 ophthalmopathy patients, some 80 hyperthyroidism patients and about 17 progressor patients. The study at large found these results: Most expanded thyroid clonotypes (frequency above 0.001) were also found in blood, which suggests that blood repertoires may mirror thyroid immune responses. In validation, progression to ophthalmopathy was predicted by the model with nearly 71% sensitivity and 72% to 85% specificity, a median of roughly six months before onset. No statistical method was used to fix the sample size in advance, and group allocation was not hidden from the investigators. In cross-validation, a model built on a 13 V-J signature told ophthalmopathy apart from stable hyperthyroidism with approximately 91% sensitivity and approximately 81% specificity, and in testing the same model reached 80%/75%.

V drops 3 bases and J drops 8 bases, leaving 8 bases in between. The CDR3 measures 12 amino acids from cysteine to phenylalanine. The kept DNA is CDR3 alone, 36 bases in frame from the first base. Stable Graves' hyperthyroidism was defined as the absence of progression to ophthalmopathy over 18 months of follow-up. The hyperthyroidism patients were between 18 and 65 years old and newly diagnosed, with a disease duration of less than 2 months. The study excluded patients with uncontrolled infections, other autoimmune diseases, pregnancy or lactation. Clinical symptoms, serum thyroxine and TRAb, thyroid ultrasound, and orbital computed tomography formed the basis for the diagnoses. PBMCs were isolated from around 10 ml of fresh peripheral blood by Ficoll-Paque density gradient centrifugation. Total RNA was extracted with Trizol reagent, and quality was checked on an Agilent 2100 Bioanalyzer. TCR beta CDR3 regions were amplified from RNA transcripts. For the first round of RT-PCR on the TCR CDR3, the HTBI primer set was used together with the Qiagen OneStep RT-PCR kit. Libraries were constructed in a second round of multiplex PCR, after which size selection and purification were carried out. Sequencing of the libraries was done on an Illumina HiSeq2000 using paired-end 100 bp reads. Per the source publication's procedure: SOAPnuke was used to process the raw data, removing reads that contained adapters or uncalled bases, had a mean Phred below 15, or lacked an exact match to the constant primer or identifier. COPE v1.2.5 was used to merge the high-quality paired reads, and each unique nucleotide sequence was defined as a clonotype. MiTCR v1.1 was used to align clonotypes to the IMGT TRBV, TRBD and TRBJ reference segments. Analysis was restricted to V-J combinations with a frequency above 0.0001, which covered about 99% of repertoires. A TCS score was defined as the ratio of F50 (clonal expansion) to E x V (chaos), with BLOSUM62-based TCRdist applied between CDR3 peptides within each V-J. Welch's t-statistics and random forest reduced 450 to 600 V-J features to about 13, which were used in a naive Bayes classifier (R e1071). TCRdb reprocessed the public reads (quality trimming at Q25 with fastp, clone calling with MiXCR) and kept in-frame beta chains. Every entry covers one CDR3 protein and lists the most common genes and DNA from its rows. It is TCRdb's table, rather than the study itself, that gives the V and J calls and clone size. This sample gives more than 150,000 distinct CDR3 sequences in total; over 15% of them show up just once. The ten largest clones capture 29% of the sample.

Points on this clonotype: Its antigen remains undetermined. The input lacks base qualities; no much larger clone sits a single base away.

The V and J genes are TRBV12-3 or TRBV12-4 and TRBJ2-1, with the D call perhaps TRBD1 or TRBD2, each one matching 5 bases. This sequence was found in a woman aged 50 to 60 with Graves' hyperthyroidism. The specimen was blood. The CDR3 has the sequence CASSFWDDEQFF. The DNA sequence reads TGTGCCAGCAGTTTCTGGGACGATGAGCAGTTCTTC.